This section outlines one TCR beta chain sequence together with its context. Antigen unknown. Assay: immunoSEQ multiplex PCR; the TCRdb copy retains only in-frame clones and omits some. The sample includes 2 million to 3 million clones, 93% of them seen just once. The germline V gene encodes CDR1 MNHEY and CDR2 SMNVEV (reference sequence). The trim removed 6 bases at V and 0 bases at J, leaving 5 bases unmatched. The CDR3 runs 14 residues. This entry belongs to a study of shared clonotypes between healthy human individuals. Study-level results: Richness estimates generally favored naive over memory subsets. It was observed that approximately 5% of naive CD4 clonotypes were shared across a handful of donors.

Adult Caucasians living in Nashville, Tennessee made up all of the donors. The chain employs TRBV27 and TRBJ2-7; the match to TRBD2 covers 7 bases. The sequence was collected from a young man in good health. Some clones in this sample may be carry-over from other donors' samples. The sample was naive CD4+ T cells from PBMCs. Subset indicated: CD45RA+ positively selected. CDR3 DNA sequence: TGTGCCAGCAGGCTGAGCGGGAACTCCTACGAGCAGTACTTC. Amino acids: CASRLSGNSYEQYF.